The 26 T cell receptor beta chains presented below share a single source sample, sequenced in a study of T cells in localized non-small cell lung cancer. Assay: immunoSEQ multiplex PCR; the TCRdb copy retains only in-frame clones and omits some. This sample has approximately 13,000 clones; approximately 89% occur once, and the top ten carry under 3%. The specimen was peripheral blood mononuclear cells, collected before any cancer treatment. The receptors come from a man between 40 and 69 years old with stage III lung adenocarcinoma.

The chain has TRBV14 and TRBJ2-4, with 12 bases matching TRBD2. V trimming: 1 base; J trimming: 1 base; junction bases outside the gene matches: 5. Germline V gene data show CDR1 as SGHDN and CDR2 as FVKESK. This CDR3 comprises 18 residues. CDR3 bases: TGTGCCAGCAGCCAAGGACTAGCGGGAGAATTTGCCAAAAACATTCAGTACTTC. It translates to CASSQGLAGEFAKNIQYF. Together with reference TRBV14 and TRBJ2-4, the CDR3 gives the full variable domain: EAGVTQFPSHSVIEKGQTVTLRCDPISGHDNLYWYRRVMGKEIKFLLHFVKESKQDESGMPNNRFLAERTGGTYSTLKVQPAELEDSGVYFCASSQGLAGEFAKNIQYFGAGTRLSVL.

The V gene is TRBV4-1, the J gene TRBJ2-4; possibly TRBD2 for D (6 bases). The CDR3 has 17 residues. V was clipped by 2 bases and J by 1 base, with 15 bases between them. Germline V lookup: CDR1 MGHRA, CDR2 YSYEKL. The CDR3 region is CASSQPSRDGAKNIQYF. CDR3 DNA: TGCGCCAGCAGCCAACCGTCGCGGGACGGCGCCAAAAACATTCAGTACTTC.

A single count supports this clone. Here the CDR3 reads CASSLPTSGGTDTQYF. CDR3 DNA: TGTGCCAGCAGTCTCCCCACTAGCGGGGGCACAGATACGCAGTATTTT. The gene calls are TRBV28 and TRBJ2-3, with 10 bases identical to TRBD2. Germline trimming cut 5 bases from V and 1 base from J; bases unmatched to any gene: 6. The germline V gene encodes CDR1 MDHEN and CDR2 SYDVKM. The CDR3 contains 16 residues.

The V and J genes are TRBV27 and TRBJ1-4; D is undetermined. The CDR3 loop spans 14 amino acids. Germline CDR1 MNHEY, CDR2 SMNVEV (reference sequence). The germline V and J ends were trimmed by 5 bases and 4 bases, with 11 bases remaining between them. Written as DNA, the CDR3 is TGTGCCAGCAGTACAGACGGGTATAATGAAAAACTGTTTTTT. Its protein is CASSTDGYNEKLFF.

The rearrangement uses TRBV28 and TRBJ1-2; D possibly corresponds to TRBD1 (6 bases). The CDR3 is 13 residues long. The germline V gene encodes CDR1 MDHEN and CDR2 SYDVKM. V lost 5 bases and J 8 bases, leaving 15 bases between the germline ends. CDR3 DNA sequence: TGTGCCAGCAGTACACTGCGGGGGGGCGGCTACACCTTC. Its protein is CASSTLRGGGYTF.

The V and J genes are TRBV18 and TRBJ2-2; 8 nucleotides line up with TRBD1. Germline CDR1 reads KGHSH; CDR2 reads LQKENI. The J segment lost 5 bases and the V segment lost 1 base, leaving 0 bases of the junction unmatched. The CDR3 has 14 amino acids. The CDR3 here is CASSPRTGTGELFF. For the CDR3, the DNA is TGTGCCAGCTCACCACGGACAGGGACCGGGGAGCTGTTTTTT.

Here the CDR3 DNA reads TGTGCCAGCAGTATTGGACAGGGGCATCAGCCCCAGCATTTT. Translated: CASSIGQGHQPQHF. The gene calls are TRBV28 and TRBJ1-5, with 9 bases that match TRBD1. The CDR3 has 14 amino acids. CDR1 MDHEN and CDR2 SYDVKM come from the germline V gene. After removal of 5 bases from V and 5 bases from J, the junction contained 4 bases not matched to a gene.

V usage is TRBV10-3 and J usage is TRBJ1-1; TRBD1 matches at 7 bases. The V segment lost 7 bases and the J segment 2 bases; nucleotides outside the gene matches: 7. The CDR3 length is 14 residues. Germline CDR1 and CDR2: ENHRY and SYGVKD. This CDR3 reads CAITAGGSNTEAFF. DNA for the CDR3: TGTGCCATCACCGCAGGGGGAAGTAACACTGAAGCTTTCTTT.

This chain connects TRBV6-1 to TRBJ2-5; D remains unclear. The CDR3 consists of 12 residues. Germline V lookup: CDR1 MNHNS, CDR2 SASEGT. CDR3 sequence: CASSTSRETQYF. The CDR3 bases are TGTGCATCGTCGACCTCCCGGGAGACCCAGTACTTC.

The chain uses TRBV6-6 and TRBJ1-4; 8 bases map to TRBD1. The CDR3 totals 13 residues. V lost 6 bases, J lost 6 bases, and 3 bases stayed unmatched. Germline CDR1 MNHNY, CDR2 SVGAGI (reference sequence). The CDR3 loop reads CASRDRADEKLFF. CDR3 nucleotide sequence: TGTGCCAGCAGGGACAGGGCGGATGAAAAACTGTTTTTT.

The chain links TRBV4-1 to TRBJ2-7; D possibly corresponds to TRBD1 (5 bases). There are 15 residues in the CDR3. CDR1 is MGHRA and CDR2 is YSYEKL in the germline V gene. Deletions cut 1 base from V and 1 base from J, with 11 bases between. Here the CDR3 reads CASSQAWGGSYEQYF. The DNA of the CDR3 is TGCGCCAGCAGCCAAGCGTGGGGCGGATCCTACGAGCAGTACTTC.

Only one count was recorded for this clone. The chain recombines TRBV27 with TRBJ1-4; 7 bases are shared with TRBD1. Germline-derived CDR1 and CDR2 are MNHEY and SMNVEV (reference sequence). The CDR3 is made up of 15 amino acids. V trimming: 2 bases; J trimming: 6 bases; junction bases outside the gene matches: 6. This CDR3 reads CASSLRGRRDEKLFF. CDR3 DNA: TGTGCCAGCAGTTTAAGGGGGCGCAGGGATGAAAAACTGTTTTTT. The full variable domain, rest sourced from reference TRBV27 and TRBJ1-4, is EAQVTQNPRYLITVTGKKLTVTCSQNMNHEYMSWYRQDPGLGLRQIYYSMNVEVTDKGDVPEGYKVSRKEKRNFPLILESPSPNQTSLYFCASSLRGRRDEKLFFGSGTQLSVL.

The chain uses TRBV20-1 and TRBJ2-1; 7 bases fit TRBD1. This CDR3 spans 10 amino acids. CDR1 and CDR2 from the germline V gene are DFQATT and SNEGSKA (reference sequence). The ends lost 3 bases at V and 16 bases at J; junction bases unmatched: 6. CDR3 region: CSASRDSPFF. The CDR3 DNA reads TGCAGTGCTAGCCGGGACAGCCCATTCTTC.

The chain has TRBV4-1 and TRBJ2-7; D is unclear. Trimming cost V 0 bases and J 4 bases, with 7 bases left between them. This CDR3 is built from 13 residues. From germline, CDR1 is MGHRA and CDR2 YSYEKL. CDR3 protein: CASSQDGGYEQYF. CDR3 DNA sequence: TGCGCCAGCAGCCAAGATGGCGGTTACGAGCAGTACTTC.

The V call is TRBV27, the J call TRBJ2-7; tentative D call: TRBD2 (6 bases). The CDR3 runs 12 residues. V lost 4 bases and J lost 10, with 14 bases in between. The germline V gene encodes CDR1 MNHEY and CDR2 SMNVEV (reference sequence). CDR3 DNA sequence: TGTGCCAGCAGTTCCATGACGGGAGATCAGTACTTC. Translated, it gives CASSSMTGDQYF.

The gene calls are TRBV7-9 and TRBJ2-7; 8 nucleotides match TRBD1. Losses at the gene ends were 6 bases for V and 4 bases for J; bases not matched to a gene: 8. The germline V gene encodes CDR1 SEHNR and CDR2 FQNEAQ (reference sequence). The length of the CDR3 is 14 residues. The chain's CDR3 is CASRPGQGLYEQYF. In DNA, the CDR3 is TGTGCCAGCAGACCCGGACAGGGTTTGTACGAGCAGTACTTC.

The V gene is TRBV29-1, the J gene TRBJ1-2; D remains ambiguous. Deletions cut 3 bases from V and 4 bases from J, with 9 bases between. The CDR3 runs 12 residues. The V gene's germline CDR1 is SQVTM and CDR2 ANQGSEA. CDR3 loop: CSVDTDSYGYTF. CDR3 nucleotides: TGCAGCGTTGATACGGACTCCTATGGCTACACCTTC.

The rearrangement joins TRBV4-3 to TRBJ2-1, with D uncertain. Deletions cut 0 bases from V and 8 bases from J, with 8 bases between. CDR1 and CDR2 (germline): LGHNA, YSLEER. The CDR3 sequence is 13 residues long. The chain's CDR3 is CASSQEFRYEQFF. CDR3 nucleotide sequence: TGCGCCAGCAGCCAAGAATTTAGGTATGAGCAGTTCTTC.

Notes on this clone: The junction differs from germline at one of its ends, possibly a read error. The chain carries TRBV5-1 and TRBJ2-3, with 9 bases lining up with TRBD1. CDR1 and CDR2 (germline): SGHRS, YFSETQ. This CDR3 is 16 amino acids long. Written as DNA, the CDR3 is TGCGCCAACAGCGCGCTTGGACAGGGGAGAGGGGATACGCAGTATTTT. As protein: CANSALGQGRGDTQYF.

The V gene is TRBV7-9, the J gene TRBJ1-2; 7 bases match TRBD1. The CDR3 consists of 13 residues. Looked up from germline, CDR1 is SEHNR and CDR2 is FQNEAQ (reference sequence). The V gene end was trimmed by 5 bases and the J gene end by 6 bases; junction bases not matched to a gene: 6. Here the CDR3 reads CASSQTGMDGYTF. The CDR3 region has the DNA TGTGCCAGCAGCCAGACAGGGATGGATGGCTACACCTTC.

The chain employs TRBV11-3 and TRBJ2-7, with 8 bases fitting TRBD2. After removal of 5 bases from V and 6 bases from J, the junction contained 12 bases not matched to a gene. CDR3 length: 15 residues. Germline-derived CDR1 and CDR2 are SGHNT and YENEEA. Here the CDR3 reads CASSPRGVGAGEQYF. CDR3 in DNA: TGTGCCAGCAGCCCGCGGGGGGTAGGGGCCGGCGAGCAGTACTTC.

This chain connects TRBV5-4 to TRBJ1-3; tentative D call: TRBD1 (5 bases). The CDR3 totals 15 residues. V lost 4 bases, J lost 7 bases, and 18 bases lay in between. Germline lookup yields CDR1 SGHNT and CDR2 YYREEE (reference sequence). CDR3 sequence reads: CASSLLGLLGNTIYF. CDR3 nucleotide sequence: TGTGCCAGCAGCCTATTGGGACTACTCGGGAACACCATATATTTT.

The chain carries TRBV6-4 and TRBJ2-1, with a weak D call TRBD1 (5 bases). Germline CDR1 is MRHNA and CDR2 is SNTAGT. The CDR3 has 16 amino acids. Deletions cut 0 bases from V and 6 bases from J, with 15 bases between. The CDR3 loop is CASSDSAGSSSNEQFF. Here the CDR3 DNA reads TGTGCCAGCAGTGACTCGGCAGGGTCAAGTAGCAATGAGCAGTTCTTC.

In this sample, this clone turned up a few times. The chain carries TRBV27 and TRBJ1-2, with 10 bases aligning to TRBD1. CDR3 size: 17 residues. V shed 4 bases and J 8 bases; nucleotides not matched to a gene: 16. Germline values: CDR1 MNHEY, CDR2 SMNVEV (reference sequence). CDR3 DNA: TGTGCCAGCAGTTCCCGACAGGGGGCGGCCCGGGAGGAAGGCTACACCTTC. This sequence encodes CASSSRQGAAREEGYTF.

CDR3 residues: CASNPGVSYEQYF. In nucleotides, the CDR3 is TGTGCCAGCAACCCAGGGGTCTCCTACGAGCAGTACTTC. This chain links TRBV6-6 with TRBJ2-7, with D perhaps matching TRBD1 (6 bases). Trimming took off 7 bases at V and 0 bases at J, with 10 bases between the two ends. This CDR3 has 13 residues. Per the germline V gene, CDR1 is MNHNY and CDR2 is SVGAGI (reference sequence).

The chain has TRBV10-1 and TRBJ2-2; 10 bases align to TRBD2. The CDR3 spans 14 residues. J gave up 7 bases and V 7 bases, and 6 bases lay outside the gene matches. Germline loops: CDR1 WNHNN, CDR2 SYGVQD (reference sequence). The CDR3 loop is CASMSLAGVGELFF. In nucleotides, the CDR3 is TGCGCCAGCATGAGTCTAGCGGGAGTCGGGGAGCTGTTTTTT.